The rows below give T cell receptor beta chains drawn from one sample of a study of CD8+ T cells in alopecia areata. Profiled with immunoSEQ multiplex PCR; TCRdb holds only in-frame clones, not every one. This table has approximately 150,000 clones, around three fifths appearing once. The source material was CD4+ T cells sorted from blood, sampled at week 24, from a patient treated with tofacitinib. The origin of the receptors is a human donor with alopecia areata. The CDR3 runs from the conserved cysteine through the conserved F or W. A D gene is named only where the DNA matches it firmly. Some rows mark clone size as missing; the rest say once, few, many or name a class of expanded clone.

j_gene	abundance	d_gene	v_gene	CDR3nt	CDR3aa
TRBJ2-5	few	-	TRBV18	TGTGCCAGCTCACAAGAAGTAACCCAGTACTTC	CASSQEVTQYF
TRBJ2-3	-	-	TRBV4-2	TGTGCCAGCAGCCAAGATCTCCAGGGCCCAGATACGCAGTATTTT	CASSQDLQGPDTQYF
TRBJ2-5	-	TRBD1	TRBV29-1	TGCAGCGTGGACAGGCAAGAGACCCAGTACTTC	CSVDRQETQYF
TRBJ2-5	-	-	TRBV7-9	TGTGCCAGCAGCTTTGCAGCCTTAAGCAAAGAGACCCAGTACTTC	CASSFAALSKETQYF
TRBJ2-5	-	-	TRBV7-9	TGTGCCAGCAGCTTACAGCGGGCCCAAGAGACCCAGTACTTC	CASSLQRAQETQYF
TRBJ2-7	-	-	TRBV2	TGTGCCAGCAGTGGAGCGTCCCAATCTGCGCAGTACTTC	CASSGASQSAQYF
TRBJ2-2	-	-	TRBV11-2	TGTGCCAGCAGCAGGGTCGGGGGGGAGCTGTTTTTT	CASSRVGGELFF
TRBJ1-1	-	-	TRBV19	TGTGCCTCGAGCCAACAAATGGGGAACACTGAAGCTTTCTTT	CASSQQMGNTEAFF
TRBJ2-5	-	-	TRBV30	TGTGCCTGGAGCGGGACAAAGAGGGAGACCCAGTACTTC	CAWSGTKRETQYF
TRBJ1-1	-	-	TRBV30	TGTGCCTGGAATCCTACAGGGAGGACTGAAGCTTTCTTT	CAWNPTGRTEAFF
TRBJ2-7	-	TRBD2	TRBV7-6	TGTGCCAGCAGCTTAGGGTTTGGGCTAGCGGGGGGCGAGCAGTACTTC	CASSLGFGLAGGEQYF
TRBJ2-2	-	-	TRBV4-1	TGCGCCAGCAACTACGGGAACAGGGCGACCGGGGAGCTGTTTTTT	CASNYGNRATGELFF
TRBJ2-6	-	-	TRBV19	TGTGCCAGTAGTGGCAAGACAGTCTCTGGGGCCAACGTCCTGACTTTC	CASSGKTVSGANVLTF
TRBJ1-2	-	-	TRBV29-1	TGCAGCGTTGATCAGGGCCCCTCTAACTATGGCTACACCTTC	CSVDQGPSNYGYTF
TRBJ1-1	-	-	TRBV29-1	TGCAGCGCGACTTACCCGAACACTGAAGCTTTCTTT	CSATYPNTEAFF
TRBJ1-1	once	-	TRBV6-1	TGTGCCAGCAGTATCGACAGGCGTCTCACTGAAGCTTTCTTT	CASSIDRRLTEAFF
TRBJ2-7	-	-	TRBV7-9	TGTGCCAGCAGCTCACTCTATTACGAGCAGTACTTC	CASSSLYYEQYF
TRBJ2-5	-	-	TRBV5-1	TGCGCCAGCAGCTTGTCCGGACAAGAGACCCAGTACTTC	CASSLSGQETQYF
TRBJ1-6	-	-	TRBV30	TGTGCCTGGAGTCAGGCAGGGACTAATTCACCCCTCCACTTT	CAWSQAGTNSPLHF
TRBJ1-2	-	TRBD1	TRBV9	TGTGCCAGCAGCAAAACCTGGGGCCAGGGGGCTGGCTACACCTTC	CASSKTWGQGAGYTF
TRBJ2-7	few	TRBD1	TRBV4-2	TGTGCCAGCAGCCAAGATAACAGGGGGTGGGACGAGCAGTACTTC	CASSQDNRGWDEQYF
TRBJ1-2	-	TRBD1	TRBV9	TGTGCCAGCAGCGTAGCTAGAAGGACAGGGGGTGGCTACACCTTC	CASSVARRTGGGYTF
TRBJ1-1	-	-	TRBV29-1	TGCAGCGTAAGAGGACTGACGAACACTGAAGCTTTCTTT	CSVRGLTNTEAFF
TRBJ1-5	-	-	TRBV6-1	TGTGCCAGCAGTGTAAGGGGTCAGCCCCAGCATTTT	CASSVRGQPQHF